This TCR beta chain was retrieved from a study of blood T cell repertoires in COVID-19 (dated by TCRdb to 2019 to 2021). As for the study more broadly: Recovered participants in ImmuneRACE Cohort 3 were defined by two consecutive negative NP/OP PCR tests, clearance by a healthcare professional, or resolution of symptoms. The dataset comprised deeply sampled blood TCRbeta repertoires from subjects exposed to, actively infected with, or recovered from COVID-19. The prospective study material was composed of cDNA or gDNA derived from T cells, B-cell-depleted T cells, or PBMCs. The repertoires were released in a freely available public database meant as a resource for research on the immune response to SARS-CoV-2. Nearly every sample came with metadata listing a de-identified subject ID, COVID-19 status, age in years and sex. Where available, HLA class I and class II types were taken from metadata supplied by the sample provider and were not determined by assay-based typing. The samples were drawn from the first 160 participants of the ongoing ImmuneRACE study and from 950 to 1,500 subjects provided by 6 global collaborators. The collaborator samples originated in the United States, Italy and Spain and spanned the acute and convalescent phases of COVID-19.

From the cysteine up to the phenylalanine, the CDR3 has a length of 16 residues. Of the read, only the CDR3 DNA is kept; its 48 bases are in frame from base 1. The V and J ends are trimmed by 5 bases and 4 bases, leaving 20 bases between them. Based on the germline V gene (reference sequence), the CDR1 and CDR2 sequences are SEHNR and FQNEAQ. The paper as a whole reports these results and caveats: Clinical and demographic metadata were provided uncurated, with the amount varying by source and participant.

TCRbeta CDR3 regions were amplified from genomic DNA using the immunoSEQ Assay, a bias-controlled multiplex PCR. In the authors' own workflow: Nucleated cell counts per sample were estimated from amplification of reference gene primers within the assay. To quantify the absolute abundance of each unique TCRbeta CDR3 rearrangement, sequence reads were collapsed and filtered. For each sample, productive Simpson clonality was calculated by taking the square root of Simpson's diversity index across productive rearrangements. TCRdb's version of the immuneACCESS table is confined to in-frame rearrangements and falls short of the full clone set. An unresolved V gene accounts for under half of the shortfall where checked; the remainder is of unknown origin. The V and J calls and clone size were taken over from that table, and D and trimming were inferred from the DNA. Counted in this sample were about 190,000 clones; approximately 90% of them appeared once. The ten largest make up about 22% of the sample.

Participants in the prospective study were enrolled through a virtual design, were aged 18 to 89 years, and lived in roughly 24 United States geographic areas. In the prospective study, participants were assigned to cohorts based on the clinical history participants reported in a screening survey and a study questionnaire. In the prospective study, mobile phlebotomists collected whole blood, serum and a nasopharyngeal or oropharyngeal swab from each participant. Additional blood draws and questionnaires over an approximately two-month period could optionally be provided by prospective study participants. Prospective study blood samples were shipped either frozen or at room temperature before DNA extraction. On this clone: This clone's antigen is unknown. No much larger clone is present one base from it, and per-base qualities are unavailable.

Specimen: PBMCs or T cells enriched from blood (not recorded which). The chain links TRBV7-9 with TRBJ1-2, and TRBD1 may be the D gene, going by 5 matching bases. This clonotype originated in a woman between 35 and 50 years old in a cohort exposed to, infected with or recovered from COVID-19 (not recorded which). In nucleotide form, the sequence is TGTGCCAGCAGCCCCGTAGTCGGGGAGGGGTTCTATGGCTACACCTTC. Its translation is CASSPVVGEGFYGYTF. Supplemented by the reference TRBV7-9 and TRBJ1-2 proteins around the CDR3, the complete variable domain is DTGVSQNPRHKITKRGQNVTFRCDPISEHNRLYWYRQTLGQGPEFLTYFQNEAQLEKSRLLSDRFSAERPKGSFSTLEIQRTEQGDSAMYLCASSPVVGEGFYGYTFGSGTRLTVV.